These 4 T cell receptor beta chains were all obtained from the same sample, sequenced in a study of shared clonotypes between healthy human individuals. TCRdb's table, derived via immunoSEQ multiplex PCR, lists solely in-frame clones and lacks some. The data show approximately 2.1 million clones, approximately 93% seen once. The source material was naive CD4+ T cells from PBMCs. Subset given: CD45RA+ positively selected. All receptors derive from a man in his late teens or twenties in good health. Some clones in this sample may be carry-over from other donors' samples.

This sequence joins TRBV28 and TRBJ2-1, with TRBD2 identical over 10 bases. Trimming removed 3 bases from V and 2 bases from J; junction bases left unmatched: 4. The length of the CDR3 is 16 residues. CDR1 and CDR2 (germline): MDHEN, SYDVKM. For the CDR3, the DNA is TGTGCCAGCAGTTTCCTAGCGGGAGACACCTACAATGAGCAGTTCTTC. Translation gives CASSFLAGDTYNEQFF.

V is TRBV5-1 and J is TRBJ2-2; D perhaps matches TRBD1 (5 bases). Germline V gene lookup returns CDR1 SGHRS and CDR2 YFSETQ. The CDR3 consists of 15 residues. V was clipped by 0 bases and J by 6 bases, with 12 bases between them. CDR3 residues: CASSLDRPSPGELFF. CDR3 coding DNA: TGCGCCAGCAGCTTGGACAGGCCAAGTCCCGGGGAGCTGTTTTTT.

This chain links TRBV19 with TRBJ2-3; no firm D call. Germline V gene data show CDR1 as LNHDA and CDR2 as SQIVND (reference sequence). Trimming stripped 0 bases from V and 2 bases from J, with 15 bases between. This CDR3 contains 17 residues. The CDR3 sequence is CASSIDRAKGLTDTQYF. The CDR3 region has the DNA TGTGCCAGTAGTATAGACCGGGCGAAGGGCCTCACAGATACGCAGTATTTT. The variable domain in full, with the rest retrieved from reference TRBV19 and TRBJ2-3, is DGGITQSPKYLFRKEGQNVTLSCEQNLNHDAMYWYRQDPGQGLRLIYYSQIVNDFQKGDIAEGYSVSREKKESFPLTVTSAQKNPTAFYLCASSIDRAKGLTDTQYFGPGTRLTVL.

Concerning this clone: Other nucleotide sequences from this sample produce the same CDR3. This sequence joins TRBV7-2 and TRBJ2-7; 7 bases are a match to TRBD2. V gave up 5 bases and J gave up 0 bases; unmatched junction bases: 4. The germline CDR1 and CDR2 sequences are SGHTA and FQGNSA. The CDR3 consists of 14 residues. CDR3 in DNA: TGTGCCAGCAGCGGTAGCGGGTCCTCCTACGAGCAGTACTTC. Translated: CASSGSGSSYEQYF.